A single sample gave rise to the 11 T cell receptor beta chains below, sequenced in a study of T cell repertoires in aging, cancer and after chemotherapy. TCR beta rearrangements were amplified from peripheral blood genomic DNA. TRB rearrangements spanning V, D and J were amplified using mixed TRB-A/B primers. TCRdb passed the multiplex PCR reads through MiXCR, listing each CDR3 protein once. This sample has about 6,200 distinct CDR3 sequences, with about 26% found just once. Input material: blood. The origin of the receptors is a human donor in good health.

The J gene is TRBJ1-1, the V gene TRBV7-9, with D perhaps matching TRBD1 (5 bases). CDR1 and CDR2 (germline): SEHNR, FQNEAQ (reference sequence). Deletions cut 5 bases from V and 3 bases from J, with 10 bases between. The CDR3 is made up of 13 amino acids. The CDR3 coding sequence is TGTGCCAGCAGCCAGTTGGGGGACACTGAAGCTTTCTTT. Its protein is CASSQLGDTEAFF. The full variable domain, completed using reference TRBV7-9 and TRBJ1-1, is DTGVSQNPRHKITKRGQNVTFRCDPISEHNRLYWYRQTLGQGPEFLTYFQNEAQLEKSRLLSDRFSAERPKGSFSTLEIQRTEQGDSAMYLCASSQLGDTEAFFGQGTRLTVV.

This clonotype was detected only a few times. The V and J genes are TRBV28 and TRBJ2-5, with D unresolved. Trimming stripped 3 bases from V and 5 bases from J, with 4 bases between. The germline gives CDR1 MDHEN, CDR2 SYDVKM. The CDR3 spans 11 residues. CDR3 in amino acids: CASSFKETQYF. Written as DNA, the CDR3 is TGTGCCAGCAGTTTCAAGGAGACCCAGTACTTC.

This clonotype was seen a few times. The chain links TRBV14 to TRBJ1-1, with a weak D call TRBD1 (5 bases). This CDR3 contains 14 residues. V was pared by 0 bases and J by 10 bases, with 15 bases between. CDR1 and CDR2 from the germline V gene are SGHDN and FVKESK. The CDR3 loop reads CASSQDAGGGGAFF. The CDR3 DNA sequence: TGTGCCAGCAGCCAAGACGCGGGCGGGGGAGGAGCTTTCTTT.

The rearrangement joins TRBV5-6 to TRBJ2-3; D uncertain. Trimming pared 2 bases from V and 2 bases from J, leaving 12 bases between. Germline CDR1 is SGHDT and CDR2 is YYEEEE. The CDR3 is 15 amino acids. The CDR3 reads CASSFLSGDTDTQYF. CDR3 nucleotide sequence: TGTGCCAGCAGCTTCCTATCTGGGGACACAGATACGCAGTATTTT.

The V call is TRBV6-5, the J call TRBJ2-7; TRBD2 aligns across 7 bases. Germline assignment: CDR1 MNHEY and CDR2 SVGAGI. CDR3 length equals 14 residues. V trimming: 6 bases; J trimming: 0 bases; junction bases outside the gene matches: 5. In nucleotides, the CDR3 is TGTGCCAGCAGACGCGGGAGAAGCTCCTACGAGCAGTACGTC. This translates into CASRRGRSSYEQYV.

The chain has TRBV6-2 or TRBV6-3 and TRBJ2-1; 12 nucleotides align to TRBD2. The V segment lost 5 bases and the J segment 6 bases; nucleotides outside the gene matches: 5. CDR1 is MNHEY, CDR2 SVGEGT, per germline. This CDR3 has 15 residues. The CDR3 DNA reads as TGTGCCAGCAGTCCGACTAGCGGGAGTATCAATGAGCAGTTCTTC. This gives the protein CASSPTSGSINEQFF.

This chain's CDR3 is CASSFTGRGKNIQYF. CDR3 nucleotides: TGTGCCAGCAGCTTCACAGGGCGCGGCAAAAACATTCAGTACTTC. The chain employs TRBV3-1 and TRBJ2-4, with a tentative D call TRBD1 (6 bases). This CDR3 spans 15 amino acids. Germline V gives CDR1 LGHDT, CDR2 YNNKEL (reference sequence). Trimming left V 5 bases short and J 3 bases short, with 14 bases between. Full variable domain (outside the CDR3, taken from reference TRBV3-1 and TRBJ2-4): DTAVSQTPKYLVTQMGNDKSIKCEQNLGHDTMYWYKQDSKKFLKIMFSYNNKELIINETVPNRFSPKSPDKAHLNLHINSLELGDSAVYFCASSFTGRGKNIQYFGAGTRLSVL.

This clonotype is labeled medium-sized. This chain links TRBV19 with TRBJ1-1; TRBD1 agrees at 7 bases. This CDR3 spans 17 amino acids. In germline, CDR1 is LNHDA, CDR2 SQIVND (reference sequence). Trimming took 3 bases from V and 0 from J; bases not matched to a gene: 10. CDR3 amino acids: CASSIDRASGMNTEAFF. For the CDR3, the DNA is TGTGCCAGTAGTATTGACAGGGCTTCCGGGATGAACACTGAAGCTTTCTTT. Drawing the rest from reference TRBV19 and TRBJ1-1, the complete variable domain is DGGITQSPKYLFRKEGQNVTLSCEQNLNHDAMYWYRQDPGQGLRLIYYSQIVNDFQKGDIAEGYSVSREKKESFPLTVTSAQKNPTAFYLCASSIDRASGMNTEAFFGQGTRLTVV.

V is TRBV21-1 and J is TRBJ1-1. TRBV21-1 is a pseudogene. The length of the CDR3 is 15 residues. CDR3 DNA: TGTGCCAGCAGCAGACAACACAGAAGGAACACTGAAGCTTTCTTT. Amino acids: CASSRQHRRNTEAFF.

This clonotype has just a few counts. The chain carries TRBV6-5 and TRBJ2-5; 7 bases align to TRBD1. Germline CDR1 and CDR2: MNHEY and SVGAGI. The length of the CDR3 is 13 residues. V shed 6 bases, J shed 4 bases, and the junction held 5 bases outside the gene matches. CDR3 in amino acids: CASSSDRVETQYF. DNA of the CDR3: TGTGCCAGCAGCTCCGACAGGGTAGAGACCCAGTACTTC.

This clonotype was recorded a few times. The CDR3 DNA reads TGTGCCAGCAGTTACGGGGGGCTAGGCCACAATGAGCAGTTCTTC. Amino acid sequence: CASSYGGLGHNEQFF. The chain joins TRBV6-2 or TRBV6-3 to TRBJ2-1; possibly TRBD1 or TRBD2 for D (6 bases each). Germline V CDR1 and CDR2: MNHEY, SVGEGT. V lost 2 bases and J 5 bases, leaving 13 bases between the germline ends. The CDR3 spans 15 residues.